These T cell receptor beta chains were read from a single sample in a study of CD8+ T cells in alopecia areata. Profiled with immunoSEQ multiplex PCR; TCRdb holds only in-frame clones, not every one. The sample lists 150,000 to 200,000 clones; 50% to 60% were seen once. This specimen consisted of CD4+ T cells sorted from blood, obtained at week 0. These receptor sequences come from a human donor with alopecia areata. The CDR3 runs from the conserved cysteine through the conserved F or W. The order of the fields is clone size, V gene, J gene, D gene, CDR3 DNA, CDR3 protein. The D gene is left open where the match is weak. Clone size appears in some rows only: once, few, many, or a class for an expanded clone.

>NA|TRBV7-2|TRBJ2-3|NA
TGTGCCAGCAGCTTAGCGGTAGTTGCGATCACAGATACGCAGTATTTT
CASSLAVVAITDTQYF
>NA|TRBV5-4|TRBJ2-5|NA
TGTGCCAGCAGCCAAGATCAGGGCGGAACACAAGAGACCCAGTACTTC
CASSQDQGGTQETQYF
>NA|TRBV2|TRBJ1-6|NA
TGTGCCAGCAGTGTTAGGGGACCCCTCCACTTT
CASSVRGPLHF
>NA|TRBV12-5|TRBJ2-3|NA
TGTGCTAGTGGTCCCCGTGGGGATACGCAGTATTTT
CASGPRGDTQYF
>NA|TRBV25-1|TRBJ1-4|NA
TGTGCCAGCAGTGGTACAGGAATAGTTGGCGTGTTTTTT
CASSGTGIVGVFF
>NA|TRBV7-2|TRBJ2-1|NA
TGTGCCAGCAGCTTAGTAACAGCCGAGCAGTTCTTC
CASSLVTAEQFF
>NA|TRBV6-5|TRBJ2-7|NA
TGTGCCAGCAGTTACTCGGTCGCAGGGATATACGAGCAGTACTTC
CASSYSVAGIYEQYF
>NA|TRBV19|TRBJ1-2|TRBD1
TGTGCCAGTATGGGGACAGGGAGACGTTGGGATGGCTACACCTTC
CASMGTGRRWDGYTF
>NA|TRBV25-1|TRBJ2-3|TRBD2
TGTGCCAGCGCCAAGGGAGGGAGCACAGATACGCAGTATTTT
CASAKGGSTDTQYF
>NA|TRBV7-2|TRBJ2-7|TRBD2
TGTGCCAGCAGCTTGAGCGGGGGGCGGAACGAGCAGTACTTC
CASSLSGGRNEQYF
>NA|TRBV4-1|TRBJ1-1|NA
TGCGCCAGCAGCCGAGTAGACATGGGGCTCTTGGACTCTGAAGCTTTCTTT
CASSRVDMGLLDSEAFF
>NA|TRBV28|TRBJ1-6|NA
TGTGCCAGCAGTCCCCTGGGGGGCACGGGTTCACCCCTCCACTTT
CASSPLGGTGSPLHF
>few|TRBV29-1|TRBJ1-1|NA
TGCAGCGTTGAACTCGACAGGCCTAACACTGAAGCTTTCTTT
CSVELDRPNTEAFF
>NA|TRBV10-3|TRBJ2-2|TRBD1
TGTGCCATCAGTTCAGGGGGCCACGGGGAGCTGTTTTTT
CAISSGGHGELFF
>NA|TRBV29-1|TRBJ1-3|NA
TGCAGCGTTGACTCTGGAAACACCATATATTTT
CSVDSGNTIYF
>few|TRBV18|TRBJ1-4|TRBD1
TGTGCCAGCTCGGCCGGGACAGTAAATGAAAAACTGTTTTTT
CASSAGTVNEKLFF
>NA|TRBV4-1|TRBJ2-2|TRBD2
TGCGCCAGCAGCCAAGATCCGGGGGGGCCGACCGGGGAGCTGTTTTTT
CASSQDPGGPTGELFF
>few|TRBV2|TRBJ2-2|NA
TGTGCCAGCAGTGTAACTCGCGGGGAGCTGTTTTTT
CASSVTRGELFF
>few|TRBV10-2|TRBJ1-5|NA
TGCGCCAGCTCCGATGGCCACAGGATGGGGAAGCCCCAGCATTTT
CASSDGHRMGKPQHF
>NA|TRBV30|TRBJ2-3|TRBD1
TGTGCCTGGAGAACCAGGGGGCTGCTAGCCGTCGGAGATACGCAGTATTTT
CAWRTRGLLAVGDTQYF
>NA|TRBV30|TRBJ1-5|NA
TGTGCCTGGAGCGCAACAGGGCTTAGCAATCAGCCCCAGCATTTT
CAWSATGLSNQPQHF
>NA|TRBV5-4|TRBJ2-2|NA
TGTGCCAGCAGCCCAGGAGGGGGGTCCGGAACCGGGGAGCTGTTTTTT
CASSPGGGSGTGELFF
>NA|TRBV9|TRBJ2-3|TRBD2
TGTGCCAGCGGCGGGGGGGCTTCTCGCACAGATACGCAGTATTTT
CASGGGASRTDTQYF
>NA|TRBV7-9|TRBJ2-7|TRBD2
TGTGCCAGCAGCGCTAGCGGGGGGCCCCTCTCCTACGAGCAGTACTTC
CASSASGGPLSYEQYF
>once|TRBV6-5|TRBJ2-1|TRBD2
TGTGCCAGCAGTTCGCCGGGAGGAACTGAGCAGTTCTTC
CASSSPGGTEQFF
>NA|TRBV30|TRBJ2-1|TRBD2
TGTGCCTGGACTTGGGGAGGGGTAGGCAATGAGCAGTTCTTC
CAWTWGGVGNEQFF
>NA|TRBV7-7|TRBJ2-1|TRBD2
TGTGCTAGCAGCCAAACTAGCGGGCGAACATCCTACAATGAGCAGTTCTTC
CASSQTSGRTSYNEQFF
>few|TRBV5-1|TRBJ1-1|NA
TGCGCCAGCAGCCTTGTTCGTGGGGGCACTGAAGCTTTCTTT
CASSLVRGGTEAFF
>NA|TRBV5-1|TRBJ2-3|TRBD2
TGCGCCAGCAGCGCGACTAGCGGGGGGGCTTCGGATACGCAGTATTTT
CASSATSGGASDTQYF
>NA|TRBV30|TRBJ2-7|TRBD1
TGTGCCTGGAGTGTCGACAGGGCCTACGAGCAGTACTTC
CAWSVDRAYEQYF
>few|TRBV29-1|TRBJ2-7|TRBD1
TGCAGCGTTCAAGACAGGGGCATCAACGAGCAGTACTTC
CSVQDRGINEQYF
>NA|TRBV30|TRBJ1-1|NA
TGTGCCTGGAGTGCATACGGATCGGAGAACACTGAAGCTTTCTTT
CAWSAYGSENTEAFF
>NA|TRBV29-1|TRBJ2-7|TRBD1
TGCAGCGTCCGTCGGGACAGCACCTACGAGCAGTACTTC
CSVRRDSTYEQYF
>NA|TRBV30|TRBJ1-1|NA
TGTGCCTGGACAGGACCTATGAACACTGAAGCTTTCTTT
CAWTGPMNTEAFF
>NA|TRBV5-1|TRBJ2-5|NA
TGCGCCAGCAGTACACAAGAGACCCAGTACTTC
CASSTQETQYF
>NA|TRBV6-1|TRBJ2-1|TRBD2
TGTGCCAGCAGTCAAGGACTAGCGGGGGGGAGGGAGCAGTTCTTC
CASSQGLAGGREQFF